This T cell receptor beta chain is from a study of cytomegalovirus exposure and HLA in healthy donors. Across the whole study: Genotyping showed around 80% of 398 donors falling in the Caucasian-associated ancestry cluster.

With 60 Vbeta and 13 Jbeta primers, the PCR was carried out. TCRdb's copy holds only in-frame clones and misses some; the assay was immunoSEQ multiplex PCR. The profile shows 95,000 to 100,000 clones, over 70% of them singletons. The CDR3 extends over 14 amino acids. The ends were cut back, 4 bases at V and 5 bases at J, with 15 bases in the middle. From germline, CDR1 is SGDLS and CDR2 YYNGEE. The source of this sequence is a man over 45 in good health and CMV-seronegative. The chain recombines TRBV9 with TRBJ1-2; D unresolved. The sequenced sample was PBMCs. This CDR3 is CASSSISTRYGYTF. The DNA for the CDR3 is TGTGCCAGCAGCTCCATCAGTACGCGGTATGGCTACACCTTC.